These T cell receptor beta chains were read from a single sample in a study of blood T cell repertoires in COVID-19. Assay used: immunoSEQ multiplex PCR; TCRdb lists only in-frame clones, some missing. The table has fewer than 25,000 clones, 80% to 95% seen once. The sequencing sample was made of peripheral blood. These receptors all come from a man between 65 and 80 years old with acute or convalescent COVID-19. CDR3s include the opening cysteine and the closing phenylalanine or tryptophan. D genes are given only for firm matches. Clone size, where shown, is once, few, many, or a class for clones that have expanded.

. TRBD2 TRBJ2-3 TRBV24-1 CATSALGGSGDTQYF TGTGCCACCAGCGCCTTGGGGGGGTCAGGGGATACGCAGTATTTT
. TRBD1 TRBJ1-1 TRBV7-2 CASSLDRGLTEAFF TGTGCCAGCAGCTTGGACAGGGGTCTCACTGAAGCTTTCTTT
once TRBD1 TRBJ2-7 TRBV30 CAWSQVPGQNQYF TGTGCCTGGAGTCAAGTCCCGGGACAGAACCAGTACTTC
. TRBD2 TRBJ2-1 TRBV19 CASKILAGVDEQFF TGTGCCAGTAAGATTCTAGCGGGAGTCGATGAGCAGTTCTTC
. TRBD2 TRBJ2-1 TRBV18 CASSPALGLAGNNEQFF TGTGCCAGCTCACCAGCCCTCGGACTAGCGGGTAACAATGAGCAGTTCTTC
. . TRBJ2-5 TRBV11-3 CASSLDGGPQETQYF TGTGCCAGCAGCTTAGACGGGGGGCCTCAAGAGACCCAGTACTTC
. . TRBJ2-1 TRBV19 CASSMGWRSIGRNEQFF TGTGCCAGTAGTATGGGTTGGAGGAGTATTGGGAGGAATGAGCAGTTCTTC
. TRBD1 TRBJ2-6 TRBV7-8 CASSLGQATSGANVLTF TGTGCCAGCAGCTTGGGACAGGCGACCTCTGGGGCCAACGTCCTGACTTTC
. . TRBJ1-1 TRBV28 CASSAYGRRAFF TGTGCCAGCAGTGCCTACGGGAGACGGGCTTTCTTT
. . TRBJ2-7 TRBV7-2 CASSLAVGLITEQYF TGTGCCAGCAGCTTAGCGGTGGGGCTTATAACCGAGCAGTACTTC
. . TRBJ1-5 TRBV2 CASNRRRGVGTNGNQPQHF TGTGCCAGCAACCGACGACGGGGGGTGGGGACTAATGGCAATCAGCCCCAGCATTTT
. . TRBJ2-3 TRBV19 CASSARRLDTQYF TGTGCCAGTAGCGCCCGGAGGTTGGATACGCAGTATTTT
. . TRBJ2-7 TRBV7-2 CASSLGDIRRRYEQYF TGTGCCAGCAGCTTAGGAGATATTAGGAGGCGCTACGAGCAGTACTTC
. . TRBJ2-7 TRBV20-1 CSARFESGQYF TGCAGTGCTAGATTCGAATCAGGGCAGTACTTC
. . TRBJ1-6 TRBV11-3 CASSLVYIWETLHF TGTGCCAGCAGCTTAGTTTATATTTGGGAGACCCTCCACTTT
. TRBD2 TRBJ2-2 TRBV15 CATSRGGGGNTGELFF TGTGCCACCAGCAGAGGTGGCGGGGGGAACACCGGGGAGCTGTTTTTT
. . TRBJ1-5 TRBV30 CAWGTGSNQPQHF TGTGCCTGGGGGACGGGTAGCAATCAGCCCCAGCATTTT
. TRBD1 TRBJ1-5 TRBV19 CASSISPFGSGQPYSNQPQHF TGTGCCAGTAGTATAAGTCCTTTTGGCTCGGGACAGCCTTATAGCAATCAGCCCCAGCATTTT
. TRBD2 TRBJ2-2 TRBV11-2 CASSFLRGGNTGELFF TGTGCCAGCAGCTTTTTGCGGGGGGGGAACACCGGGGAGCTGTTTTTT
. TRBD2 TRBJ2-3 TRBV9 CASSASGGLSDTQYF TGTGCCAGCAGCGCTAGCGGGGGTCTATCAGATACGCAGTATTTT
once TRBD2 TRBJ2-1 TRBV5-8 CASSTTSGNEQFF TGTGCCAGCAGCACCACTAGCGGCAATGAGCAGTTCTTC
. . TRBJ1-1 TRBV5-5 CASSWAENTEAFF TGTGCCAGCAGCTGGGCAGAAAACACTGAAGCTTTCTTT
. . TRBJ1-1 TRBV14 CASSQYSIYEAFF TGTGCCAGCAGCCAGTACAGTATCTATGAAGCTTTCTTT
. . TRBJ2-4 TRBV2 CASSEVPASALANIQYF TGTGCCAGCAGTGAAGTCCCTGCTAGCGCTTTGGCTAACATTCAGTACTTC
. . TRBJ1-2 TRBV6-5 CAIHRSGYGYTF TGTGCCATCCACCGCTCCGGGTATGGCTACACCTTC
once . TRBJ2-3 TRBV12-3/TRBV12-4 CASSLVSADTQYF TGTGCCAGCAGTTTAGTTAGCGCAGATACGCAGTATTTT
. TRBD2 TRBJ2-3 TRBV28 CASSLLAGVGDTQYF TGTGCCAGCAGTCTACTAGCGGGGGTAGGGGATACGCAGTATTTT
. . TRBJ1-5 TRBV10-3 CAISGLSNQPQHF TGTGCCATCAGTGGTTTAAGCAATCAGCCCCAGCATTTT
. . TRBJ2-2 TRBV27 CASQRAGWTGELFF TGTGCCAGCCAACGAGCAGGGTGGACCGGGGAGCTGTTTTTT
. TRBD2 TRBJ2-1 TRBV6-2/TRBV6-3 CASSRLSSGSLNEQFF TGTGCCAGCAGTCGCCTCTCTAGCGGGAGTCTAAACGAGCAGTTCTTC
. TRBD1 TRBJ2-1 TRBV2 CASRFMGQGAVDEQFF TGTGCCTCTCGTTTTATGGGACAGGGGGCTGTGGATGAGCAGTTCTTC
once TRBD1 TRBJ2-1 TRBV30 CAWSATDRANNEQFF TGTGCCTGGAGTGCAACGGACAGGGCTAATAATGAGCAGTTCTTC
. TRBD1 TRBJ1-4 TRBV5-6 CASSVRQGRGEKLFF TGTGCCAGCAGCGTACGACAGGGGCGGGGTGAAAAACTGTTTTTT
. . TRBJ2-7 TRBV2 CASGTAYEQYF TGTGCCAGCGGAACAGCCTACGAGCAGTACTTC
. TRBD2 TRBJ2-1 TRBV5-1 CASSQTSGSNEQFF TGCGCCAGCAGCCAGACTAGCGGGAGCAATGAGCAGTTCTTC
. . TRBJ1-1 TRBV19 CASSSTVNTEAFF TGTGCCAGTAGTTCGACAGTGAACACTGAAGCTTTCTTT
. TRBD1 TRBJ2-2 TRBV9 CASSTLSGTGHTGELFF TGTGCCAGCAGCACCCTATCCGGGACAGGTCACACCGGGGAGCTGTTTTTT
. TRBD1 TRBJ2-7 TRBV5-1 CASSFDRVYEQYF TGCGCCAGCAGCTTTGACAGGGTCTACGAGCAGTACTTC
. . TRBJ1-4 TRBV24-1 CATSDPRSANEKLFF TGTGCCACCAGTGATCCCCGGTCGGCTAATGAAAAACTGTTTTTT
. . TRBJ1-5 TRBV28 CASYNLAGQPQHF TGTGCCAGCTATAATCTCGCGGGTCAGCCCCAGCATTTT
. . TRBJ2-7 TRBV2 CASNPFSSYEQYF TGTGCCAGCAACCCCTTTAGCTCCTACGAGCAGTACTTC
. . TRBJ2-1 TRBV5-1 CASSLGGFSYNEQFF TGCGCCAGCAGCTTGGGAGGGTTTTCCTACAATGAGCAGTTCTTC
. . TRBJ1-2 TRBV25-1 CASSYTGLSGYTF TGTGCCAGCAGTTACACAGGTTTGAGTGGCTACACCTTC
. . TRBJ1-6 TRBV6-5 CASNRLSSYNSPLHF TGTGCCAGCAACAGGTTGAGCTCCTATAATTCACCCCTCCACTTT
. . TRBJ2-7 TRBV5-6 CASSLPGQGYEQYF TGTGCCAGCAGCTTACCAGGGCAAGGGTACGAGCAGTACTTC
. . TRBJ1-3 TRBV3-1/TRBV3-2 CASSQAGSGNTIYF TGTGCCAGCAGCCAAGCAGGGTCTGGAAACACCATATATTTT
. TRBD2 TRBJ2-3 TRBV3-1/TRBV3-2 CASSQEVLAGADTQYF TGTGCCAGCAGCCAAGAAGTCCTAGCGGGAGCAGATACGCAGTATTTT
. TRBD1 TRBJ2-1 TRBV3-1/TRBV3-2 CASSHRGLTLSDEQFF TGTGCCAGCAGCCATAGGGGGCTCACCCTTTCGGATGAGCAGTTCTTC
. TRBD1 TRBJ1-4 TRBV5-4 CASSNRTGAANEKLFF TGTGCCAGCAGCAACCGGACAGGCGCGGCTAATGAAAAACTGTTTTTT
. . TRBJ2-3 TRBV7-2 CASSLLPDTQYF TGTGCCAGCAGCTTACTCCCAGATACGCAGTATTTT
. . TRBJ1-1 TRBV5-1 CASSLADTEAFF TGCGCCAGCAGCTTGGCAGACACTGAAGCTTTCTTT
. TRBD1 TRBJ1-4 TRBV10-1 CASSPGQIATNEKLFF TGCGCCAGCAGCCCGGGACAGATCGCAACTAATGAAAAACTGTTTTTT
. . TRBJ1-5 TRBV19 CASRYRADNQPQHF TGTGCCAGTAGGTATCGAGCTGACAATCAGCCCCAGCATTTT
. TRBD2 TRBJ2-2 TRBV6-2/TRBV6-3 CASSPGTRDYSTGELFF TGTGCCAGCAGTCCCGGAACCCGGGACTACAGCACCGGGGAGCTGTTTTTT
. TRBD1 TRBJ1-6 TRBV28 CASSPGTANSPLHF TGTGCCAGCAGCCCCGGGACAGCAAATTCACCCCTCCACTTT